The 14 T cell receptor beta chains listed next were all sequenced from one sample in a study of OX40 agonist ivuxolimab in advanced cancers. Here immunoSEQ multiplex PCR was the method, and the copy in TCRdb shows in-frame clones only, minus some. The sample records 60,000 or so clones, 87% being singletons. This specimen consisted of CD4+ or CD8+ T cells sorted from blood, obtained in a trial of the OX40 agonist ivuxolimab. The source of these receptors is an adult with an advanced solid tumor such as melanoma, head and neck, liver or kidney cancer.

The V call is TRBV28, the J call TRBJ1-2; D remains unclear. Deletions cut 8 bases from V and 2 bases from J, with 9 bases between. This CDR3 is 12 amino acids long. Per germline, CDR1 MDHEN and CDR2 SYDVKM. In DNA, the CDR3 is TGTGCCAGCCTTATACCAAACTATGGCTACACCTTC. The encoded protein is CASLIPNYGYTF.

This sequence joins TRBV29-1 and TRBJ2-3, with D perhaps given as TRBD1 or TRBD2 (5 bases each). Germline loops: CDR1 SQVTM, CDR2 ANQGSEA. V was clipped by 7 bases and J by 3 bases, with 17 bases between them. This CDR3 spans 14 amino acids. Written as DNA, the CDR3 is TGCAGCGCACTAATTGGGGGAGTAACAGATACGCAGTATTTT. This codes for CSALIGGVTDTQYF.

This chain joins TRBV19 and TRBJ1-6, with D perhaps TRBD1 (6 bases). Germline CDR1 LNHDA, CDR2 SQIVND (reference sequence). The germline V and J ends were trimmed by 7 bases and 4 bases, with 17 bases remaining between them. The CDR3 has 16 residues. CDR3 sequence reads: CASNGQPGLYNSPLHF. The CDR3 DNA is TGTGCCAGTAATGGACAGCCAGGACTTTATAATTCACCCCTCCACTTT.

This chain links TRBV28 with TRBJ2-7, with D perhaps given as TRBD1 or TRBD2 (6 bases each). Trimming removed 1 base at V and 6 bases at J, with 16 bases between. The CDR3 consists of 15 residues. From germline, CDR1 is MDHEN and CDR2 SYDVKM. CDR3 nucleotides: TGTGCCAGCAGTTTATACGGGGGCGACAAAACCGAGCAGTACTTC. This codes for CASSLYGGDKTEQYF.

This clone was detected only a few times. The chain recombines TRBV10-2 with TRBJ1-2, with D possibly TRBD1 on 5 matching bases. From germline, CDR1 is WSHSY and CDR2 SAAADI. V was pared by 7 bases and J by 2 bases, with 11 bases between. This CDR3 contains 13 residues. The CDR3 region has the DNA TGCGCCAGCACCCGGGGCGGGAACTATGGCTACACCTTC. It specifies CASTRGGNYGYTF.

V gene TRBV28 combines with J gene TRBJ2-7, with TRBD2 matching 9 bases. V was clipped by 5 bases and J by 1 base; unmatched bases: 9. The CDR3 is made up of 16 amino acids. Germline V gives CDR1 MDHEN, CDR2 SYDVKM. The CDR3 is CASSTPASGRSYEQYF. CDR3 coding DNA: TGTGCCAGCAGTACACCTGCGAGCGGGAGGTCCTACGAGCAGTACTTC.

V gene TRBV7-3 combines with J gene TRBJ1-2; D remains ambiguous. From germline, CDR1 is SGHTA and CDR2 FQGTGA. This CDR3 comprises 13 residues. V lost 5 bases to trimming and J lost 4 bases, with 11 bases between them. The chain's CDR3 is CASSTIGSYGYTF. CDR3 DNA sequence: TGTGCCAGCAGCACGATAGGGAGCTATGGCTACACCTTC.

A few counts support this clone. This sequence joins TRBV11-2 and TRBJ1-1; possible D gene TRBD1, 5 bases. Germline assignment: CDR1 SGHAT and CDR2 FQNNGV. The CDR3 consists of 15 residues. Deletions cut 4 bases from V and 4 bases from J, with 16 bases between. The CDR3 DNA reads as TGTGCCAGCAGCTCATACGAGGGGACCGGCACTGAAGCTTTCTTT. Its protein is CASSSYEGTGTEAFF.

This chain uses TRBV6-5 with TRBJ2-7; TRBD1 matches 7 bases. Germline loops: CDR1 MNHEY, CDR2 SVGAGI. The CDR3 sequence is 13 residues long. J lost 4 bases, V lost 8 bases, and 8 bases had no gene match. CDR3: CASGSGTAYEQYF. CDR3 sequence (DNA): TGTGCCAGCGGGTCCGGGACAGCTTACGAGCAGTACTTC.

J is TRBJ1-4 and V is TRBV19; D may be TRBD1 (5 bases). The CDR3 covers 14 residues. Germline-derived CDR1 and CDR2 are LNHDA and SQIVND (reference sequence). V lost 4 bases and J 4 bases, leaving 10 bases between the germline ends. The CDR3 loop reads CASSKRGINEKLFF. The CDR3, as DNA: TGTGCCAGTAGTAAACGGGGCATTAATGAAAAACTGTTTTTT.

This clone was observed once. This rearrangement joins TRBV7-6 to TRBJ2-1; 10 nucleotides align to TRBD2. The ends lost 3 bases at V and 0 bases at J; junction bases unmatched: 8. CDR3 length equals 18 residues. CDR1 and CDR2 (germline): SGHVS, FNYEAQ. CDR3 sequence reads: CASSFASGRGGSYNEQFF. CDR3 coding DNA: TGTGCCAGCAGCTTCGCCAGCGGGAGGGGAGGCTCCTACAATGAGCAGTTCTTC.

The rearrangement uses TRBV5-8 and TRBJ1-5; D not resolved. The V end was cut by 3 bases, the J end by 5 bases, with 15 bases between. From germline, CDR1 is SGHTS and CDR2 YDEGEE. The CDR3 sequence is 15 residues long. DNA of the CDR3: TGTGCCAGCAGCTCGCTTTCAAGGGCTGATCAGCCCCAGCATTTT. Protein: CASSSLSRADQPQHF.

The V call is TRBV28, the J call TRBJ2-7; 12 positions agree with TRBD2. CDR1 is MDHEN and CDR2 is SYDVKM in the germline V gene. V lost 7 bases to trimming and J lost 3 bases; unmatched junction nucleotides: 7. The CDR3 is 15 residues long. The CDR3 DNA reads TGTGCCAGCAAGACTAGCGGGAGCACGGACTACGAGCAGTACTTC. This gives the protein CASKTSGSTDYEQYF.

The V call is TRBV6-5, the J call TRBJ2-3; 7 nucleotides agree with TRBD1. There are 13 residues in the CDR3. Looked up from germline, CDR1 is MNHEY and CDR2 is SVGAGI. Trimming removed 6 bases from V and 2 bases from J; junction bases left unmatched: 2. CDR3 coding DNA: TGTGCCAGCAGCGGGACAGCCACAGATACGCAGTATTTT. Encoded protein: CASSGTATDTQYF.